Below, 22 T cell receptor beta chains from the same sample are listed, as sequenced in a study of T cell responses to AZD1222 COVID-19 vaccine. Here immunoSEQ multiplex PCR was the method, and the copy in TCRdb shows in-frame clones only, minus some. The table records tens of thousands of clones, less than 90% of them present only once. Source: peripheral blood, taken on day 0 of AZD1222 vaccination. The receptors derive from an adult in good health.

This sequence joins TRBV6-5 and TRBJ1-1; TRBD1 aligns across 12 bases. The germline V gene has CDR1 MNHEY and CDR2 SVGAGI. Unmatched junction bases numbered 5, after V lost 7 bases and J lost 5 bases. The CDR3 consists of 14 residues. This chain's CDR3 is CASTGQGARTEAFF. The CDR3, as DNA: TGTGCCAGCACGGGACAGGGGGCGCGGACTGAAGCTTTCTTT.

The chain uses TRBV3-1 (or the pseudogene TRBV3-2) and TRBJ1-2; a possible D gene is TRBD1 (6 bases). Trimming cost V 1 base and J 5 bases, with 14 bases left between them. Germline CDR1 LGHDT, CDR2 YNNKEL (reference sequence). This CDR3 has 15 amino acids. DNA of the CDR3: TGTGCCAGCAGCCAAGTGAGGGGGGAGAGGTATGGCTACACCTTC. As protein: CASSQVRGERYGYTF.

The rearrangement links TRBV11-2 to TRBJ2-7, with 11 bases fitting TRBD2. Trimming cost V 2 bases and J 1 base; bases outside gene matches: 7. The CDR3 loop spans 17 amino acids. Per germline, CDR1 SGHAT and CDR2 FQNNGV. CDR3 nucleotides: TGTGCCAGCAGCTTATTGGTAGCGGGGGGGCTTTCCTACGAGCAGTACTTC. This sequence encodes CASSLLVAGGLSYEQYF.

V gene TRBV5-1 combines with J gene TRBJ1-1; D remains unclear. From germline, CDR1 is SGHRS and CDR2 YFSETQ. The ends were cut back, 0 bases at V and 1 base at J, with 4 bases in the middle. CDR3 length: 13 amino acids. The DNA of the CDR3 is TGCGCCAGCAGCTTGGCAGGGAACACTGAAGCTTTCTTT. It encodes CASSLAGNTEAFF.

The chain carries TRBV4-3 and TRBJ1-1; 11 bases are shared with TRBD1. The CDR3 runs to 17 residues. V trimming: 4 bases; J trimming: 5 bases; junction bases outside the gene matches: 12. Germline lookup yields CDR1 LGHNA and CDR2 YSLEER. The CDR3 DNA reads as TGCGCCAGCAGCCCAGAAATAGGACAGGGGGCGAGTACTGAAGCTTTCTTT. Translated: CASSPEIGQGASTEAFF.

The CDR3 reads CASSAPGKHGYTF. Here the CDR3 DNA reads TGTGCCAGCAGCGCCCCCGGGAAGCATGGCTACACCTTC. The V gene is TRBV7-9, the J gene TRBJ1-2; D is ambiguous. V was pared by 5 bases and J by 6 bases, with 13 bases between. Germline CDR1 reads SEHNR; CDR2 reads FQNEAQ (reference sequence). This CDR3 is built from 13 residues.

The chain joins TRBV19 to TRBJ2-1; D is tentatively TRBD1 or TRBD2 (6 bases each). The germline V gene encodes CDR1 LNHDA and CDR2 SQIVND (reference sequence). The V and J ends lost 3 bases and 7 bases respectively, with 16 bases between them. The CDR3 is 15 amino acids. The CDR3 sequence: CASSMVWGALNEQFF. CDR3 nucleotide sequence: TGTGCCAGTAGTATGGTCTGGGGGGCGCTGAATGAGCAGTTCTTC. The full variable domain, in which reference TRBV19 and TRBJ2-1 provide the parts outside the CDR3, is DGGITQSPKYLFRKEGQNVTLSCEQNLNHDAMYWYRQDPGQGLRLIYYSQIVNDFQKGDIAEGYSVSREKKESFPLTVTSAQKNPTAFYLCASSMVWGALNEQFFGPGTRLTVL.

The rearrangement links TRBV11-2 to TRBJ2-7; D is tentatively TRBD1 or TRBD2 (5 bases each). V was cut by 4 bases and J by 0 bases, with 16 bases left in between. CDR3 length equals 16 residues. CDR1 is SGHAT, CDR2 FQNNGV, per germline. This CDR3 is CASSSWDGKSSYEQYF. CDR3 coding DNA: TGTGCCAGCAGCTCATGGGACGGCAAGAGCTCCTACGAGCAGTACTTC.

The rearrangement uses TRBV7-9 and TRBJ2-7; D may be TRBD1 (6 bases). The CDR3 runs to 14 residues. Germline V gene data show CDR1 as SEHNR and CDR2 as FQNEAQ (reference sequence). Trimming took 2 bases from V and 0 from J, leaving 8 bases between them. CDR3 DNA: TGTGCCAGCAGCTTAACGGACAGCTCCTACGAGCAGTACTTC. It yields the protein CASSLTDSSYEQYF.

The chain is built from TRBV27 and TRBJ2-3; D is undetermined. The CDR3 has 15 residues. V was trimmed by 0 bases and J by 2 bases, leaving 9 bases between them. CDR1 MNHEY and CDR2 SMNVEV come from the germline V gene (reference sequence). The chain's CDR3 is CASSLSAWVTDTQYF. CDR3 DNA: TGTGCCAGCAGTTTATCAGCGTGGGTCACAGATACGCAGTATTTT.

This chain connects TRBV24-1 to TRBJ1-3; D not certain. The germline CDR1 and CDR2 sequences are KGHDR and SFDVKD. The CDR3 has 12 residues. Trimming took 6 bases from V and 1 from J, leaving 3 bases between them. Written as DNA, the CDR3 is TGTGCCACCAGTCGATCTGGAAACACCATATATTTT. Protein sequence: CATSRSGNTIYF.

The chain combines TRBV24-1 with TRBJ2-1; 8 nucleotides match TRBD2. This CDR3 contains 16 residues. CDR1 is KGHDR and CDR2 is SFDVKD in the germline V gene. The junction had 20 bases not matched to a gene; V was cut back by 8 bases and J by 12 bases. The CDR3: CATKLSGLGHLGAQFF. The CDR3 bases are TGTGCCACCAAACTTTCGGGACTAGGCCACCTCGGTGCGCAGTTCTTC.

This chain connects TRBV5-6 to TRBJ2-3, with D possibly TRBD1 on 6 matching bases. In germline, CDR1 is SGHDT, CDR2 YYEEEE. V was clipped by 5 bases and J by 3 bases, with 13 bases between them. There are 14 residues in the CDR3. DNA for the CDR3: TGTGCCAGCAGGGAACAGGGTTGGACAGATACGCAGTATTTT. It translates to CASREQGWTDTQYF.

The V gene is TRBV18, the J gene TRBJ2-7; 7 bases are shared with TRBD1. V lost 4 bases and J lost 0; bases outside the gene matches: 6. CDR1 is KGHSH, CDR2 LQKENI, per germline. The CDR3 extends over 15 amino acids. The CDR3 region is CASSQLTGSSYEQYF. The CDR3 DNA sequence: TGTGCCAGCTCACAGCTGACAGGGAGCTCCTACGAGCAGTACTTC. Looking up the rest from reference TRBV18 and TRBJ2-7 gives the full variable domain: NAGVMQNPRHLVRRRGQEARLRCSPMKGHSHVYWYRQLPEEGLKFMVYLQKENIIDESGMPKERFSAEFPKEGPSILRIQQVVRGDSAAYFCASSQLTGSSYEQYFGPGTRLTVT.

This sequence joins TRBV5-1 and TRBJ1-6; 7 nucleotides line up with TRBD1. The germline V gene encodes CDR1 SGHRS and CDR2 YFSETQ. The V and J ends lost 4 bases and 2 bases, in that order; junction bases with no gene match: 9. CDR3 length: 17 amino acids. CDR3 DNA sequence: TGCGCCAGCAGCCCAGGGCGGGACAGAGCCTATAATTCACCCCTCCACTTT. Translation gives CASSPGRDRAYNSPLHF. Supplemented by reference TRBV5-1 and TRBJ1-6, the full variable domain reads KAGVTQTPRYLIKTRGQQVTLSCSPISGHRSVSWYQQTPGQGLQFLFEYFSETQRNKGNFPGRFSGRQFSNSRSEMNVSTLELGDSALYLCASSPGRDRAYNSPLHFGNGTRLTVT.

V usage is TRBV3-1 (or the pseudogene TRBV3-2) and J usage is TRBJ2-7, with D perhaps matching TRBD1 (5 bases). Trimming left V 5 bases short and J 3 bases short, with 8 bases between. The CDR3 has 12 residues. Germline lookup yields CDR1 LGHDT and CDR2 YNNKEL (reference sequence). The CDR3: CASSFDSYEQYF. CDR3 DNA: TGTGCCAGCAGCTTCGACAGCTACGAGCAGTACTTC.

V and J are TRBV11-2 and TRBJ2-7; D not resolved. V lost 6 bases to trimming and J lost 3 bases, with 15 bases between them. CDR3 length: 14 residues. CDR1 and CDR2 (germline): SGHAT, FQNNGV. The CDR3, as DNA: TGTGCCAGCAGTTCACATCCAGACGTCTACGAGCAGTACTTC. This codes for CASSSHPDVYEQYF.

The chain couples TRBV29-1 to TRBJ2-5, with 7 positions matching TRBD2. The length of the CDR3 is 14 residues. With 4 bases clipped from V and 0 bases from J, the junction kept 5 bases outside the gene matches. Germline V gene lookup returns CDR1 SQVTM and CDR2 ANQGSEA. The CDR3 here is CSVGASGYQETQYF. The CDR3, as DNA: TGCAGCGTTGGAGCTAGCGGATACCAAGAGACCCAGTACTTC. The full variable domain, completed using reference TRBV29-1 and TRBJ2-5, is SAVISQKPSRDICQRGTSLTIQCQVDSQVTMMFWYRQQPGQSLTLIATANQGSEATYESGFVIDKFPISRPNLTFSTLTVSNMSPEDSSIYLCSVGASGYQETQYFGPGTRLLVL.

The chain carries TRBV4-1 and TRBJ1-6, with D uncertain. Germline CDR1 is MGHRA and CDR2 is YSYEKL. The CDR3 consists of 13 residues. V was trimmed by 4 bases and J by 13 bases, leaving 14 bases between them. The DNA of the CDR3 is TGCGCCAGCAGCCTATCGCCGTTGAGGCCCCTCCACTTT. This translates into CASSLSPLRPLHF.

The chain joins TRBV5-6 to TRBJ1-2; 7 bases fit TRBD1. The CDR3 is 16 residues long. V lost 4 bases and J lost 3; bases outside the gene matches: 12. Germline assignment: CDR1 SGHDT and CDR2 YYEEEE. CDR3 sequence: CASSAQGVKKYYGYTF. CDR3 DNA: TGTGCCAGCAGCGCCCAGGGGGTTAAGAAATACTATGGCTACACCTTC.

The chain has TRBV7-9 and TRBJ2-7; 11 bases match TRBD1. CDR1 is SEHNR and CDR2 is FQNEAQ in the germline V gene (reference sequence). The CDR3 sequence is 14 residues long. J was trimmed by 5 bases and V by 2 bases; bases with no gene match: 2. Written as DNA, the CDR3 is TGTGCCAGCAGCTTACGGACAGGGGGCGACGAGCAGTACTTC. Translating it yields CASSLRTGGDEQYF. Full variable domain (rest looked up from reference TRBV7-9 and TRBJ2-7): DTGVSQNPRHKITKRGQNVTFRCDPISEHNRLYWYRQTLGQGPEFLTYFQNEAQLEKSRLLSDRFSAERPKGSFSTLEIQRTEQGDSAMYLCASSLRTGGDEQYFGPGTRLTVT.

The chain carries TRBV5-4 and TRBJ1-3; 8 bases agree with TRBD1. The CDR3 extends over 16 amino acids. Losses at the gene ends were 0 bases for V and 0 bases for J; bases not matched to a gene: 2. From germline, CDR1 is SGHNT and CDR2 YYREEE (reference sequence). The CDR3 spells CASSLEDRDSGNTIYF. In nucleotides, the CDR3 is TGTGCCAGCAGCTTGGAGGACAGGGACTCTGGAAACACCATATATTTT.